This T cell receptor (beta chain) was observed in a study of Ad26.COV2.S vaccination and SARS-CoV-2 variants. Study background: Once or twice, 56 days apart, Ad26.COV2.S was delivered intramuscularly. General study points: The breadth of spike-specific CD8+ and CD4+ T cell responses after vaccination was reportedly substantial.

With regard to this clone: What it binds is not known.

Sequencing used immunoSEQ multiplex PCR; TCRdb keeps in-frame clones, though not all of them. Here the sample spans 250,000 or so clones, about 83% being singletons. Trimming pared 0 bases from V and 0 bases from J, leaving 12 bases between. Germline V CDR1 and CDR2: KGHSH, LQKENI. There are 17 residues in the CDR3. Noted treatment: about 20 received Ad26.COV2.S at low or high dose, single or two shots; about 5 received placebo; per-sample allocation not given. Specimen acquisition occurred on day 63 following the initial vaccine or placebo injection. Based in Boston, the donor was an adult of 18-55 years.

The receptor's source is a person between 18 and 65 years old who received the Ad26.COV2.S COVID-19 vaccine or a placebo. The chain uses TRBV18 and TRBJ1-3; the D is unclear. The material sequenced was peripheral blood, taken in a trial of Ad26.COV2.S vaccine versus placebo. This CDR3 reads CASSPPRGSSSGNTIYF. DNA for the CDR3: TGTGCCAGCTCACCACCTCGTGGGTCGAGCTCTGGAAACACCATATATTTT.